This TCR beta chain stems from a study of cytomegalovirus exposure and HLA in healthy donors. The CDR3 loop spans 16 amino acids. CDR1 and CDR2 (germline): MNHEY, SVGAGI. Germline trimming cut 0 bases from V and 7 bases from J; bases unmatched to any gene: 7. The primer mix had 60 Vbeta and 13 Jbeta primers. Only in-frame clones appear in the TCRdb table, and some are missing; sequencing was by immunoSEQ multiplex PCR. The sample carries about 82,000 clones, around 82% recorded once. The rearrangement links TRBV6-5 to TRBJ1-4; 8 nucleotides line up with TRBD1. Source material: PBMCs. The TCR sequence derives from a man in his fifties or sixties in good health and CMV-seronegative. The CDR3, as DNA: TGTGCCAGCAGTTACTCGTTTTCAGGGGGCGGTGAAAAACTGTTTTTT. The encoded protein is CASSYSFSGGGEKLFF.